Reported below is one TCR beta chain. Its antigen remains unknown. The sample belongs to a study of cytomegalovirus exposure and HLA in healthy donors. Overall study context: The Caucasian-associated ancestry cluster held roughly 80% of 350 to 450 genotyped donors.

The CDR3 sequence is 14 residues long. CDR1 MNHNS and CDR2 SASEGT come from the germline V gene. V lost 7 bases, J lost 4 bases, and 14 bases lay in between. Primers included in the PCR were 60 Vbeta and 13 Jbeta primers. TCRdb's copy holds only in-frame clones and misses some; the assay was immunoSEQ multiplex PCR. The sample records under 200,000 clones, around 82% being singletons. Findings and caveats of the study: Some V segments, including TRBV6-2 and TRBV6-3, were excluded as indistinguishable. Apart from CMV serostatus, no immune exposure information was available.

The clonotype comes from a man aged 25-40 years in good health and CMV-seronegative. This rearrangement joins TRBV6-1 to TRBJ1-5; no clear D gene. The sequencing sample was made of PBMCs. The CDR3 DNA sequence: TGTGCCAGCACCCAGATGCAGACTAATCAGCCCCAGCATTTT. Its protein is CASTQMQTNQPQHF.